A single sample is the source of the 24 T cell receptor beta chains below, sequenced in a study of CD8 T cells in ankylosing spondylitis. TCRdb recomputed calls from the 5' RACE reads with MiXCR, one row per CDR3 protein. The table shows roughly 240,000 distinct CDR3 sequences, with roughly 32% occurring only once. Sequenced input: blood, either unsorted or a sorted T cell fraction (not recorded which). The source is a male donor with ankylosing spondylitis or in good health (not recorded which).

The chain couples TRBV3-1 to TRBJ2-7, with D tentatively TRBD1 (6 bases). The V end lost 6 bases, the J end lost 1 base, and 13 bases lay between the germline ends. There are 14 residues in the CDR3. CDR1 is LGHDT and CDR2 is YNNKEL in the germline V gene (reference sequence). This CDR3 is CASRPTGISYEQYF. In DNA form, the CDR3 reads TGTGCCAGCAGGCCCACAGGGATTTCCTACGAGCAGTACTTC.

A few counts support this clonotype. The chain links TRBV29-1 to TRBJ2-5, with 9 nucleotides matching TRBD2. Germline V gene data show CDR1 as SQVTM and CDR2 as ANQGSEA. The length of the CDR3 is 13 residues. With V trimmed by 4 bases and J by 7 bases, 7 bases remained unmatched. Here the CDR3 DNA reads TGCAGCGTTGGACTAGCGGTTTTTGGGACCCAGTACTTC. This encodes CSVGLAVFGTQYF.

The sample holds a few counts of this clonotype. V usage is TRBV7-9 and J usage is TRBJ1-5, with D tentatively TRBD1 (5 bases). The CDR3 contains 14 residues. Germline CDR1 SEHNR, CDR2 FQNEAQ (reference sequence). Trimming took off 1 base at V and 3 bases at J, with 7 bases between the two ends. The CDR3 DNA reads as TGTGCCAGCAGCTTAGTGGGGCCCAATCAGCCCCAGCATTTT. This encodes CASSLVGPNQPQHF.

This chain links TRBV7-9 with TRBJ2-1, with D uncertain. The ends were cut back, 5 bases at V and 6 bases at J, with 17 bases in the middle. Germline values: CDR1 SEHNR, CDR2 FQNEAQ (reference sequence). This CDR3 region has 15 residues. CDR3 sequence: CASSPPGPRGNEQFF. For the CDR3, the DNA is TGTGCCAGCAGCCCCCCTGGACCTCGAGGCAATGAGCAGTTCTTC. The full variable domain, its missing parts supplied by reference TRBV7-9 and TRBJ2-1, is DTGVSQNPRHKITKRGQNVTFRCDPISEHNRLYWYRQTLGQGPEFLTYFQNEAQLEKSRLLSDRFSAERPKGSFSTLEIQRTEQGDSAMYLCASSPPGPRGNEQFFGPGTRLTVL.

This clonotype appeared a few times. The chain couples TRBV24-1 to TRBJ2-2; no clear D gene. There are 14 residues in the CDR3. The V gene's germline CDR1 is KGHDR and CDR2 SFDVKD. V shed 4 bases and J shed 0 bases, with 5 bases lying between them. CDR3 sequence (DNA): TGTGCCACCAGTGACCCACCGAACACCGGGGAGCTGTTTTTT. Its translation: CATSDPPNTGELFF.

The chain employs TRBV12-3 or TRBV12-4 and TRBJ2-1; 9 bases fit TRBD2. Trimming at V came to 3 bases and at J to 6 bases, leaving 9 bases not matched to a gene. The CDR3 consists of 16 residues. The CDR3: CASSFVSGGPPNEQFF. For the CDR3, the DNA is TGTGCCAGCAGTTTCGTTAGCGGGGGTCCCCCCAATGAGCAGTTCTTC.

The chain is built from TRBV20-1 and TRBJ2-3, with D perhaps TRBD1 (6 bases). The V gene's germline CDR1 is DFQATT and CDR2 SNEGSKA (reference sequence). Trimming cost V 4 bases and J 0 bases, with 14 bases left between them. The CDR3 extends over 15 amino acids. CDR3 bases: TGCAGTGCTACATACAGGGCTACTAGCACAGATACGCAGTATTTT. This translates into CSATYRATSTDTQYF.

This clonotype was observed a few times. The V call is TRBV29-1, the J call TRBJ2-7, with D hard to call. Germline V CDR1 and CDR2: SQVTM, ANQGSEA. The length of the CDR3 is 13 residues. Trimming shortened V by 0 bases and J by 6 bases, and 12 bases separated the two germline ends. The CDR3 DNA reads as TGCAGCGTTGAAGATGAGTACGGATCCGAGCAGTACTTC. It specifies CSVEDEYGSEQYF.

The sample holds a few counts of this clonotype. V and J are TRBV5-1 and TRBJ2-3; D not resolved. CDR1 is SGHRS and CDR2 is YFSETQ in the germline V gene. This CDR3 is built from 12 residues. Trimming took 4 bases from V and 5 from J, leaving 8 bases between them. CDR3: CASSPDGDTQYF. CDR3 coding DNA: TGCGCCAGCAGCCCTGATGGAGATACGCAGTATTTT. The entire variable domain, with the rest obtained from reference TRBV5-1 and TRBJ2-3, is as follows: KAGVTQTPRYLIKTRGQQVTLSCSPISGHRSVSWYQQTPGQGLQFLFEYFSETQRNKGNFPGRFSGRQFSNSRSEMNVSTLELGDSALYLCASSPDGDTQYFGPGTRLTVL.

The genes are TRBV12-3 or TRBV12-4 and TRBJ2-5, with D tentatively TRBD1 or TRBD2 (7 bases each). Trimming left V 6 bases short and J 7 bases short, with 15 bases between. There are 13 residues in the CDR3. CDR3 sequence: CASSPGGEGTQYF. CDR3 coding DNA: TGTGCCAGCAGCCCAGGGGGGGAGGGGACCCAGTACTTC.

The V gene is TRBV29-1, the J gene TRBJ2-7, with TRBD2 as a possible D gene (6 bases). The V and J ends lost 5 bases and 3 bases respectively, with 14 bases between them. Germline loops: CDR1 SQVTM, CDR2 ANQGSEA. This CDR3 has 13 residues. The CDR3 nucleotides read TGCAGCGTTTCGGGGCGGGGCAGCTACGAGCAGTACTTC. Its protein product is CSVSGRGSYEQYF.

The chain recombines TRBV4-1 with TRBJ1-1; D remains ambiguous. Germline V CDR1 and CDR2: MGHRA, YSYEKL. The CDR3 sequence is 15 residues long. The V gene lost 1 base and the J gene lost 6 bases, with 15 bases spanning the gap. The CDR3 nucleotides are TGCGCCAGCAGCCAAGCTCCAGGCAGTCGGGCTGAAGCTTTCTTT. It codes for CASSQAPGSRAEAFF.

The chain couples TRBV27 to TRBJ2-7; D gene unclear. CDR1 MNHEY and CDR2 SMNVEV come from the germline V gene (reference sequence). This CDR3 contains 12 residues. V was pared by 5 bases and J by 3 bases, with 8 bases between. The CDR3 nucleotides read TGTGCCAGCAGTCTCCCCGGCTACGAGCAGTACTTC. Translating gives CASSLPGYEQYF.

This clonotype has just a few counts. CDR3 residues: CASSYSVGARRQEQYF. The CDR3 nucleotides are TGTGCCAGCAGTTACTCTGTGGGAGCCCGTCGTCAAGAGCAGTACTTC. The chain employs TRBV6-5 and TRBJ2-7, with D possibly TRBD2 on 5 matching bases. Deletions cut 0 bases from V and 7 bases from J, with 19 bases between. The germline CDR1 and CDR2 sequences are MNHEY and SVGAGI. The length of the CDR3 is 16 residues.

The chain couples TRBV29-1 to TRBJ1-2; D is uncertain. The CDR3 is made up of 14 amino acids. Trimming stripped 0 bases from V and 4 bases from J, with 12 bases between. The germline CDR1 and CDR2 sequences are SQVTM and ANQGSEA. The DNA for the CDR3 is TGCAGCGTTGAAGATCGCACATCTTCCTATGGCTACACCTTC. Its protein product is CSVEDRTSSYGYTF.

This clonotype was detected only a few times. This chain connects TRBV5-1 to TRBJ2-1, with TRBD1 matching over 7 bases. This CDR3 has 15 residues. Germline-derived CDR1 and CDR2 are SGHRS and YFSETQ. V trimming: 3 bases; J trimming: 12 bases; junction bases outside the gene matches: 15. The CDR3 sequence: CASSSTGQIHLGQFF. The CDR3, as DNA: TGCGCCAGCAGCTCAACGGGACAGATCCACTTGGGGCAGTTCTTC.

The chain joins TRBV20-1 to TRBJ2-7; a possible D gene is TRBD1 (6 bases). V lost 1 base and J lost 3, with 13 bases in between. This CDR3 region has 14 residues. CDR1 is DFQATT, CDR2 SNEGSKA, per germline (reference sequence). In nucleotides, the CDR3 is TGCAGTGCTAGAGGTGTGACAGGCCACTACGAGCAGTACTTC. The encoded protein is CSARGVTGHYEQYF.

The chain carries TRBV9 and TRBJ2-1; no definite D call. V was clipped by 1 base and J by 7 bases, with 9 bases between them. The CDR3 runs 13 residues. Germline lookup yields CDR1 SGDLS and CDR2 YYNGEE. This CDR3 is CASSVPNRNEQFF. In DNA, the CDR3 is TGTGCCAGCAGCGTACCCAACCGAAATGAGCAGTTCTTC.

In this sample, this clonotype turned up a few times. The chain joins TRBV20-1 to TRBJ2-5; D gene ambiguous. V was trimmed by 3 bases and J by 1 base, leaving 9 bases between them. This CDR3 comprises 13 residues. Germline V lookup: CDR1 DFQATT, CDR2 SNEGSKA (reference sequence). The CDR3 loop reads CSASLLVQETQYF. The CDR3 coding sequence is TGCAGTGCTAGCCTCCTCGTCCAAGAGACCCAGTACTTC.

This clonotype was detected a few times. This sequence joins TRBV20-1 and TRBJ2-3, with TRBD2 matching 9 bases. Per germline, CDR1 DFQATT and CDR2 SNEGSKA (reference sequence). Germline trimming cut 0 bases from V and 2 bases from J; bases unmatched to any gene: 6. CDR3 size: 16 residues. The CDR3 region is CSARDQRGDFTDTQYF. The DNA of the CDR3 is TGCAGTGCTAGAGATCAGCGGGGGGACTTCACAGATACGCAGTATTTT.

This clonotype was counted a few times. This chain uses TRBV7-8 with TRBJ2-7; D perhaps matches TRBD2 (6 bases). V was cut by 4 bases and J by 3 bases, with 13 bases left in between. CDR1 SGHVS and CDR2 FQNEAQ come from the germline V gene. This CDR3 spans 14 amino acids. CDR3: CASSSGTAVYEQYF. In nucleotides, the CDR3 is TGTGCCAGCAGCTCCGGGACTGCCGTCTACGAGCAGTACTTC. Based on the CDR3 plus reference TRBV7-8 and TRBJ2-7, the full variable domain is GAGVSQSPRYKVAKRGQDVALRCDPISGHVSLFWYQQALGQGPEFLTYFQNEAQLDKSGLPSDRFFAERPEGSVSTLKIQRTQQEDSAVYLCASSSGTAVYEQYFGPGTRLTVT.

This chain joins TRBV9 and TRBJ2-7; D might be TRBD2 (6 bases). Germline lookup yields CDR1 SGDLS and CDR2 YYNGEE. The CDR3 has 13 residues. The ends were cut back, 4 bases at V and 5 bases at J, with 13 bases in the middle. The CDR3, as DNA: TGTGCCAGCAGCCCAGGAGGGGCGGACGAGCAGTACTTC. It encodes CASSPGGADEQYF.

The chain uses TRBV5-1 and TRBJ2-5; D may be TRBD2 (6 bases). CDR1 and CDR2 from the germline V gene are SGHRS and YFSETQ. Between the trimmed V and J ends, which lost 0 bases and 3 bases, there was a span of 12 bases. The CDR3 runs 15 residues. CDR3 region: CASSLVGGAEETQYF. In DNA form, the CDR3 reads TGCGCCAGCAGCTTGGTCGGCGGGGCAGAAGAGACCCAGTACTTC.

J is TRBJ1-5 and V is TRBV18; D is unclear. The CDR3 has 18 amino acids. The germline V gene encodes CDR1 KGHSH and CDR2 LQKENI. V gave up 5 bases and J gave up 0 bases, with 20 bases separating them. The DNA for the CDR3 is TGTGCCAGCTCAGTCCTTCCACCGACCGATAATAGCAATCAGCCCCAGCATTTT. Its protein product is CASSVLPPTDNSNQPQHF.